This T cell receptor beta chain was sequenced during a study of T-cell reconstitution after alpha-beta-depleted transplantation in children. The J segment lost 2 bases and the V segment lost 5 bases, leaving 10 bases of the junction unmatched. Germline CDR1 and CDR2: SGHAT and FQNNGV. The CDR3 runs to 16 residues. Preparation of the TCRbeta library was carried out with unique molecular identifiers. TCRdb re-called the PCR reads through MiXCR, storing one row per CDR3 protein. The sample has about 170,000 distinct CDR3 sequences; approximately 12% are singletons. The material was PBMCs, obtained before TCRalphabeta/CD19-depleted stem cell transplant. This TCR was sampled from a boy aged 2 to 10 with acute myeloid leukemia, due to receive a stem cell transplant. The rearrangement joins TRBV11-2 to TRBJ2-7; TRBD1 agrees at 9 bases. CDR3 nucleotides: TGTGCCAGCAGCCCTTCGACAGGGGGAAGAACCTACGAGCAGTACTTC. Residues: CASSPSTGGRTYEQYF.